Listed below are T cell receptor beta chains from one sample, sequenced in a study of T-cell reconstitution after alpha-beta-depleted transplantation in children. Using its own MiXCR run on the PCR reads, TCRdb lists one record per CDR3 protein. The sample contains around 410,000 distinct CDR3 sequences, 9.5% to 13% of which appear only once. Sequencing used PBMCs from the stem cell graft donor, obtained from the stem cell graft. These receptor sequences come from a human donor who donated a stem cell graft to a child with acute myeloid leukemia. Each CDR3 is given with its conserved first and last residue. The order of the fields is J gene, clone size, V gene, D gene, CDR3 DNA, CDR3 protein. The D gene is left open where the match is weak. Clone size is given for some rows only: seen once, a few or many times, or a class if the clone is expanded.

TRBJ2-7	few	TRBV7-9	.	TGTGCCAGCAGCCCTAAACGGGGCGAGCAGTACTTC	CASSPKRGEQYF
TRBJ1-6	.	TRBV12-3/TRBV12-4	.	TGTGCCAGCAGCCCCGGACACTTTAACTCACCCCTCCACTTT	CASSPGHFNSPLHF
TRBJ2-5	.	TRBV15	.	TGTGCCACCAGCAGAGATAGATTGGGGGAAGAGACCCAGTACTTC	CATSRDRLGEETQYF
TRBJ2-1	few	TRBV10-3	.	TGTGCCATCAGTGATGGGCGGTCCAGCTCCTACAATGAGCAGTTCTTC	CAISDGRSSSYNEQFF
TRBJ2-4	few	TRBV12-5	.	TGTGCTAGTGGTTTGGTTCGTTACGGAGAGGGAACCAAAAACATTCAGTACTTC	CASGLVRYGEGTKNIQYF
TRBJ2-3	few	TRBV19	.	TGTGCCAGCGGCGGGGCTAGCGGCACAGATACGCAGTATTTT	CASGGASGTDTQYF
TRBJ2-3	few	TRBV9	.	TGTGCCAGCAGCGCCCCCGGGACTAGCACAGATACGCAGTATTTT	CASSAPGTSTDTQYF
TRBJ1-3	few	TRBV6-1	.	TGTGCCACCGTTGGGGGACGAATCTCTGGAAACACCATATATTTT	CATVGGRISGNTIYF
TRBJ1-2	few	TRBV15	.	TGTGCCACCAGCAGAGAAGGAACGGGGGGCTACACCTTC	CATSREGTGGYTF
TRBJ2-1	many	TRBV12-3/TRBV12-4	TRBD2	TGTGCCAGCAGTTCCCCTAGCGGGGGGGCGTTCTCCTACAATGAGCAGTTCTTC	CASSSPSGGAFSYNEQFF
TRBJ1-4	.	TRBV20-1	TRBD1	TGCAGTGCTAGCACAGGGGGCAGTGAAAAACTGTTTTTT	CSASTGGSEKLFF
TRBJ2-6	few	TRBV7-9	.	TGTGCCAGCAGCTTAGATCTCAGGGCTGGGGCCAACGTCCTGACTTTC	CASSLDLRAGANVLTF
TRBJ2-1	.	TRBV12-3/TRBV12-4	.	TGTGCCAGCAGTTTACTGGAGGGACGGAGAAACAATGAGCAGTTCTTC	CASSLLEGRRNNEQFF
TRBJ1-2	many	TRBV4-1	.	TGCGCCAGCAGCCAGGATTTCAGCCAGGGGAACTATGGCTACACCTTC	CASSQDFSQGNYGYTF
TRBJ1-2	.	TRBV25-1	.	TGTGCCAGCAGTGATTGGAAAGGGGGAATATCTTATGGCTACACCTTC	CASSDWKGGISYGYTF
TRBJ2-3	many	TRBV24-1	.	TGTGCCACCCGTGACTCGCGCACAGATACGCAGTATTTT	CATRDSRTDTQYF
TRBJ2-3	few	TRBV4-1	TRBD2	TGCGCCAGCAGCCAAGATGAGCTAGCGGGGGGGCCAGGCACAGATACGCAGTATTTT	CASSQDELAGGPGTDTQYF
TRBJ2-3	.	TRBV5-1	TRBD2	TGCGCCAGCAGCGCAACCGGGACTAGCGGTTCCACAGATACGCAGTATTTT	CASSATGTSGSTDTQYF
TRBJ1-5	many	TRBV20-1	.	TGCAGTGCCGAGTCTGGGGGCGCAAATCAGCCCCAGCATTTT	CSAESGGANQPQHF
TRBJ1-2	many	TRBV6-5	.	TGTGCCAGCAGTCCCGGGTGGAATGGGTACACCTTC	CASSPGWNGYTF
TRBJ2-3	few	TRBV20-1	TRBD1	TGCAGTGCCTCACCCCCGCAGGGGGCAACAGATACGCAGTATTTT	CSASPPQGATDTQYF
TRBJ1-6	many	TRBV6-1	.	TGTGCCAGCAAAGACGGTTCAGCCTATAATTCACCCCTCCACTTT	CASKDGSAYNSPLHF
TRBJ2-2	many	TRBV7-3	.	TGTGCCAGCAGCTCCGGGAGTGGGGAGCTGTTTTTT	CASSSGSGELFF
TRBJ2-7	.	TRBV12-3/TRBV12-4	.	TGTGCCAGCAGTTTGGGGTTGGGAGGGACAGTTACCTACGAGCAGTACTTC	CASSLGLGGTVTYEQYF
TRBJ2-6	few	TRBV6-5	.	TGTGCCAGCAGTTACTCTCAGAACTCTGGGGCCAACGTCCTGACTTTC	CASSYSQNSGANVLTF
TRBJ2-7	.	TRBV5-1	TRBD2	TGCGCCAGCAGCCGGGGACTAGCGGGAGTAGGCAGCTCCTACGAGCAGTACTTC	CASSRGLAGVGSSYEQYF
TRBJ2-1	.	TRBV7-8	.	TGTGCCAGCAGGCCCTTAGGCTACAATGAGCAGTTCTTC	CASRPLGYNEQFF
TRBJ2-5	many	TRBV7-8	.	TGTGCCAGCAGCTTAGTGTCACTCGCGGGATACGAGACCCAGTACTTC	CASSLVSLAGYETQYF
TRBJ2-7	.	TRBV12-5	.	TGTGCTAGTGGTTTGCGGGGCACCCCCTACGAGCAGTACTTC	CASGLRGTPYEQYF
TRBJ2-5	few	TRBV20-1	.	TGCAGTGCTAGAGGTGCGGAAAAGAAAGAGACCCAGTACTTC	CSARGAEKKETQYF
TRBJ1-3	.	TRBV10-3	.	TGTGCCATCAGTGAGTCTGGAAACACCATATATTTT	CAISESGNTIYF